The entry below describes one T cell receptor (beta chain). TCRdb's table, derived via immunoSEQ multiplex PCR, lists solely in-frame clones and lacks some. The sample includes 45,000 to 70,000 clones, approximately 86% of them seen just once. The data derive from a study of blood T cell repertoires in COVID-19. Study-level background: In each case, the material was cDNA or gDNA derived from T cells, B-cell-depleted T cells, or PBMCs.

Source material: peripheral blood. The clonotype was recovered from a woman older than 75 with COVID-19, enrolled during active disease.

CDR3 amino acids: CASSLAAGRYEQYF. The CDR3 DNA reads as TGTGCCAGCAGCTTGGCGGCAGGGAGGTACGAGCAGTACTTC. The chain recombines TRBV5-5 with TRBJ2-7, with D tentatively TRBD2 (6 bases). V lost 0 bases and J 4 bases, leaving 11 bases between the germline ends. Germline lookup yields CDR1 SGHKS and CDR2 YYEKEE (reference sequence). The CDR3 consists of 14 residues.